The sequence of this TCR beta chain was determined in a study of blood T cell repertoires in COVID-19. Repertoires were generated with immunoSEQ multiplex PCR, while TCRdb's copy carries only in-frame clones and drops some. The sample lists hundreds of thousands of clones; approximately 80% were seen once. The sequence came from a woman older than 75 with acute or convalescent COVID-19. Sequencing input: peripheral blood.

In nucleotides, the CDR3 is TGTGCCTGGAGCCCCGTCCATCTCAGGGGTGCCGAGCAGTTCTTC. Protein product: CAWSPVHLRGAEQFF. This rearrangement joins TRBV30 to TRBJ2-1; tentatively, D is TRBD1 (6 bases). Between the trimmed V and J ends, which lost 3 bases and 10 bases, there was a span of 22 bases. Germline CDR1 GTSNPN, CDR2 SVGIG (reference sequence). The CDR3 sequence is 15 residues long.